This T cell receptor (beta chain) was retrieved from a study of T cells in Graves' hyperthyroidism and ophthalmopathy. The study's findings and limits: Among clonotypes expanded in thyroid above 0.001, most were also found in blood. For ophthalmopathy, model prediction preceded onset by a median roughly 6.5 months.

J lost 7 bases, V lost 8 bases, and 4 bases had no gene match. There are 11 residues in the CDR3. Germline CDR1 is DFQATT and CDR2 is SNEGSKA (reference sequence). TCR beta CDR3 region amplification was performed from RNA transcripts. The HTBI primer set served for first-round RT-PCR of the TCR CDR3. TCRdb redid the calling of the multiplex PCR reads with MiXCR, one entry per CDR3 protein. The sample holds under 600,000 distinct CDR3 sequences; 16% are singletons and the top ten take roughly 3.3%. This clonotype came up a few times. Its antigen is undetermined. Source material: blood. The chain couples TRBV20-1 to TRBJ1-5, with TRBD1 identical over 8 bases. The source is a woman aged 40 to 50 with Graves' ophthalmopathy. This chain's CDR3 is CSTDRVQPQHF. CDR3 sequence (DNA): TGCAGTACGGACAGGGTCCAGCCCCAGCATTTT.